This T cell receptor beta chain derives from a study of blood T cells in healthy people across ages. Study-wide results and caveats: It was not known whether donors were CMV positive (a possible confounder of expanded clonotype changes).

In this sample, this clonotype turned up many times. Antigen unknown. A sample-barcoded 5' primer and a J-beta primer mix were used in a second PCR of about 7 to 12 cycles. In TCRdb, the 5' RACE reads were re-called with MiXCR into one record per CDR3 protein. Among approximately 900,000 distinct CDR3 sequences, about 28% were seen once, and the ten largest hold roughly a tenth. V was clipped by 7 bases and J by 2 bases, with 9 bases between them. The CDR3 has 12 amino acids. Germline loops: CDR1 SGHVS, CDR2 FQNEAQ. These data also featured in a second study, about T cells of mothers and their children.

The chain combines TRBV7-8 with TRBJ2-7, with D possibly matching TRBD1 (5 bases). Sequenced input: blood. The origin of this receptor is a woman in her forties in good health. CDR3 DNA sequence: TGTGCCAGCACTGGACACACCTACGAGCAGTACTTC. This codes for CASTGHTYEQYF.